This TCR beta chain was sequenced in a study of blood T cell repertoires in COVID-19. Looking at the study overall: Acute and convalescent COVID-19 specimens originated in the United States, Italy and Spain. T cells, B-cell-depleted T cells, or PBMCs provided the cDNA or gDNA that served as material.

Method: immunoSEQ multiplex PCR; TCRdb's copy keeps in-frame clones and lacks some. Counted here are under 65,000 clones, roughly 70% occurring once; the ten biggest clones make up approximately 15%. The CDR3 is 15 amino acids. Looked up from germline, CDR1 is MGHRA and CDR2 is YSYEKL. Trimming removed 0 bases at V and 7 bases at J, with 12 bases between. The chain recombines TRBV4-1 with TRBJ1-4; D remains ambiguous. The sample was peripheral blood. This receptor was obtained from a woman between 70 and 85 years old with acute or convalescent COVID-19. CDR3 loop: CASSQDPGLGEKLFF. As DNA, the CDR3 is TGCGCCAGCAGCCAAGATCCGGGTTTAGGTGAAAAACTGTTTTTT.